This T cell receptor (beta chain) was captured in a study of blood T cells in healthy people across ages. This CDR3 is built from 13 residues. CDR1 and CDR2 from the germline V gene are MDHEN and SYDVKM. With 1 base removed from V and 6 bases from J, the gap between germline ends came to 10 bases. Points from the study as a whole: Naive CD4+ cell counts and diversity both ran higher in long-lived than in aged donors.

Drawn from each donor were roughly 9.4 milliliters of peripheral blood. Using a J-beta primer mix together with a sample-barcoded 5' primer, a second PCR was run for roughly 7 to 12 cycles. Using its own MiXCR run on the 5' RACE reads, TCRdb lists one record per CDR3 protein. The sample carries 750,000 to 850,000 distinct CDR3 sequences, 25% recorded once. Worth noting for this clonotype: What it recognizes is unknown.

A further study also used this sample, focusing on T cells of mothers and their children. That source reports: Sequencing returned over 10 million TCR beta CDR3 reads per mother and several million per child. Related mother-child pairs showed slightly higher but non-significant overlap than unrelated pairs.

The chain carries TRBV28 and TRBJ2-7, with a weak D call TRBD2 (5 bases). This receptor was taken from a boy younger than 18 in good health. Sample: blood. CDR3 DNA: TGTGCCAGCAGTTTATACGGGGTCGGCGAGCAGTACTTC. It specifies CASSLYGVGEQYF.